This T cell receptor (beta chain) was sequenced during a study of blood T cell repertoires in COVID-19. Study at large: The study drew acute and convalescent COVID-19 samples from the United States, Italy and Spain.

Trimming cost V 5 bases and J 3 bases, with 19 bases left between them. The CDR3 is 15 amino acids. CDR1 and CDR2 from the germline V gene are GTSNPN and SVGIG (reference sequence). TCRdb keeps only in-frame clones here, not all; method: immunoSEQ multiplex PCR. The sample yields some 220,000 clones, 80% seen once. This chain uses TRBV30 with TRBJ1-1; unclear D gene. The clonotype comes from a woman aged 70-85 years with acute or convalescent COVID-19. Sequencing was done on a sample of peripheral blood. The CDR3 nucleotides read TGTGCCTGGGATCCTGACTCGCACGGGTACACTGAAGCTTTCTTT. This encodes CAWDPDSHGYTEAFF. Complete variable domain (other parts from reference TRBV30 and TRBJ1-1): SQTIHQWPATLVQPVGSPLSLECTVEGTSNPNLYWYRQAAGRGLQLLFYSVGIGQISSEVPQNLSASRPQDRQFILSSKKLLLSDSGFYLCAWDPDSHGYTEAFFGQGTRLTVV.